A single sample is the source of the 21 T cell receptor beta chains below, sequenced in a study of T-cell memory formation after mild COVID-19. TCRdb re-called the 5' RACE reads with MiXCR, one entry per CDR3 protein. The data show about half a million distinct CDR3 sequences, approximately 18% seen once. Material: PBMCs or a T cell subset sorted from them (not recorded which). The receptor source for this set is an adult woman who had mild COVID-19 (a few samples of this study predate the infection). Cell type and time point are not known.

This clonotype turned up a few times. The chain joins TRBV2 to TRBJ2-1, with 14 nucleotides matching TRBD2. There are 17 residues in the CDR3. Per the germline V gene, CDR1 is SNHLY and CDR2 is FYNNEI. Trimming removed 0 bases from V and 11 bases from J; junction bases left unmatched: 9. CDR3 sequence: CASSEAFTGLAGAKQFF. DNA for the CDR3: TGTGCCAGCAGTGAAGCTTTTACGGGACTAGCGGGGGCGAAGCAGTTCTTC.

This clonotype was seen more than once but under ten times. The chain has TRBV5-1 and TRBJ2-5; possibly TRBD2 for D (6 bases). This CDR3 region has 14 residues. The V end lost 6 bases, the J end lost 4 bases, and 16 bases lay between the germline ends. In germline, CDR1 is SGHRS, CDR2 YFSETQ. CDR3 in DNA: TGCGCCAGCATTGACCCGGGGGTGGGAGAGACCCAGTACTTC. It codes for CASIDPGVGETQYF.

J is TRBJ1-1 and V is TRBV5-1; TRBD1 is a possible D gene (6 bases). The V gene lost 6 bases and the J gene lost 5 bases, with 14 bases spanning the gap. The CDR3 totals 13 residues. CDR1 and CDR2 (germline): SGHRS, YFSETQ. As DNA, the CDR3 is TGCGCCAGCACCTCTAGGGGGGAAACTGAAGCTTTCTTT. This sequence encodes CASTSRGETEAFF.

In regard to this clonotype: A junction end diverges from the germline sequence, so it may reflect a read error. The chain links TRBV7-2 to TRBJ2-7; tentative D call: TRBD2 (5 bases). Germline V gives CDR1 SGHTA, CDR2 FQGNSA. The CDR3 has 15 amino acids. The CDR3 here is CASSLAAGLSYEQYF. In DNA form, the CDR3 reads TGTGCCAGCAGTTTAGCCGCGGGCCTGTCCTACGAGCAGTACTTC. Full variable domain (remainder filled in from reference TRBV7-2 and TRBJ2-7): GAGVSQSPSNKVTEKGKDVELRCDPISGHTALYWYRQSLGQGLEFLIYFQGNSAPDKSGLPSDRFSAERTGGSVSTLTIQRTQQEDSAVYLCASSLAAGLSYEQYFGPGTRLTVT.

In this sample, this clonotype turned up a few times. This rearrangement joins TRBV5-1 to TRBJ2-4, with TRBD1 identical over 7 bases. Germline loops: CDR1 SGHRS, CDR2 YFSETQ. Trimming at V came to 3 bases and at J to 6 bases, leaving 9 bases not matched to a gene. CDR3 size: 15 residues. CDR3 protein: CASSSTDPGGNIQYF. In nucleotides, the CDR3 is TGCGCCAGCAGCTCAACCGACCCAGGGGGAAACATTCAGTACTTC.

This chain joins TRBV27 and TRBJ2-7; D ambiguous. This CDR3 region has 16 residues. Trimming cost V 2 bases and J 1 base, with 15 bases left between them. Per the germline V gene, CDR1 is MNHEY and CDR2 is SMNVEV (reference sequence). The CDR3 reads CASSLSWDGFSYEQYF. CDR3 in DNA: TGTGCCAGCAGTTTAAGCTGGGATGGATTTTCCTACGAGCAGTACTTC.

This clonotype was detected only a few times. J is TRBJ1-1 and V is TRBV18; D not resolved. This CDR3 region has 13 residues. The V and J ends lost 6 bases and 4 bases respectively, with 12 bases between them. Germline-derived CDR1 and CDR2 are KGHSH and LQKENI. CDR3 nucleotide sequence: TGTGCCAGCTCCCCCGAACGGGCCACTGAAGCTTTCTTT. Translated: CASSPERATEAFF.

This chain uses TRBV12-3 or TRBV12-4 with TRBJ2-7; D is undetermined. V lost 5 bases, J lost 6 bases, and 20 bases lay in between. The CDR3 is made up of 15 amino acids. The CDR3 DNA sequence: TGTGCCAGCAGTGCAACGGCTGGGCATGGTAGCGAGCAGTACTTC. Protein: CASSATAGHGSEQYF.

This clonotype was observed a handful of times. V and J are TRBV9 and TRBJ2-3, with 14 bases matching TRBD2. Germline assignment: CDR1 SGDLS and CDR2 YYNGEE. Losses at the gene ends were 4 bases for V and 11 bases for J; bases not matched to a gene: 6. CDR3 length: 14 amino acids. The CDR3 DNA reads TGTGCCAGCAGCTCCGGGACTAGCGGGAGTATGCAGTATTTT. Amino acids: CASSSGTSGSMQYF.

The chain couples TRBV24-1 to TRBJ2-1; a weak D match, TRBD1 (6 bases). V was cut by 4 bases and J by 1 base, with 13 bases left in between. The CDR3 consists of 16 residues. Germline V CDR1 and CDR2: KGHDR, SFDVKD. CDR3 protein: CATSDVTGPSYNEQFF. In DNA form, the CDR3 reads TGTGCCACCAGTGACGTGACAGGACCTTCCTACAATGAGCAGTTCTTC.

This clonotype has just a few counts. The chain is built from TRBV29-1 and TRBJ2-1; 12 bases are a match to TRBD1. The germline CDR1 and CDR2 sequences are SQVTM and ANQGSEA. The trim removed 4 bases at V and 9 bases at J, leaving 7 bases unmatched. This CDR3 comprises 14 residues. The CDR3 region is CSVGRDRGLGEQFF. DNA for the CDR3: TGCAGCGTTGGTAGGGACAGGGGGCTGGGTGAGCAGTTCTTC.

The chain joins TRBV27 to TRBJ2-3; 9 bases are a match to TRBD1. The V gene end was trimmed by 3 bases and the J gene end by 4 bases; junction bases not matched to a gene: 5. Germline CDR1 MNHEY, CDR2 SMNVEV (reference sequence). CDR3 length equals 15 residues. As DNA, the CDR3 is TGTGCCAGCAGTTTCGGGACAGGGAATCCAGATACGCAGTATTTT. Translation: CASSFGTGNPDTQYF.

This clonotype was counted only a few times. The V gene is TRBV9, the J gene TRBJ2-7; 8 nucleotides match TRBD1. V lost 0 bases to trimming and J lost 6 bases; unmatched junction nucleotides: 11. The CDR3 is 16 amino acids. Germline V lookup: CDR1 SGDLS, CDR2 YYNGEE. CDR3 DNA: TGTGCCAGCAGCGTAGAGCCTAGCATAGGGACAGGCGAGCAGTACTTC. This codes for CASSVEPSIGTGEQYF.

This clonotype was observed at least ten times. The chain recombines TRBV12-3 or TRBV12-4 with TRBJ1-6; D uncertain. CDR3 size: 15 residues. Trimming shortened V by 5 bases and J by 0 bases, and 8 bases separated the two germline ends. CDR3 region: CASSRTASYNSPLHF. The CDR3 coding sequence is TGTGCCAGCAGTCGGACGGCCTCCTATAATTCACCCCTCCACTTT.

This chain links TRBV6-2 or TRBV6-3 with TRBJ2-1, with D unclear. The CDR3 is 13 amino acids. V gave up 4 bases and J gave up 8 bases, with 12 bases separating them. Germline V gene sequence: CDR1 MNHEY, CDR2 SVGEGT. CDR3: CASSLQNADEQFF. DNA of the CDR3: TGTGCCAGCAGTTTGCAGAACGCGGATGAGCAGTTCTTC.

This clonotype was seen more than once but under ten times. The chain carries TRBV29-1 and TRBJ1-1; perhaps TRBD1 as D (6 bases). V lost 4 bases and J 4 bases, leaving 10 bases between the germline ends. The CDR3 covers 12 residues. CDR1 and CDR2 (germline): SQVTM, ANQGSEA. The CDR3 here is CSVAVGGTEAFF. CDR3 nucleotide sequence: TGCAGCGTTGCGGTAGGGGGCACTGAAGCTTTCTTT.

This clonotype has a handful of counts. J is TRBJ2-7 and V is TRBV7-9; 7 nucleotides align to TRBD2. This CDR3 has 13 amino acids. V shed 6 bases and J 5 bases; nucleotides not matched to a gene: 7. CDR1 and CDR2 from the germline V gene are SEHNR and FQNEAQ (reference sequence). As DNA, the CDR3 is TGTGCCAGCAGTCGCGGACTAGAAGACGAGCAGTACTTC. Translating it yields CASSRGLEDEQYF.

This clonotype was picked up a small number of times. The rearrangement links TRBV4-1 to TRBJ1-5, with a tentative D call TRBD1 (5 bases). Trimming took 0 bases from V and 0 from J, leaving 12 bases between them. The CDR3 length is 17 residues. CDR1 is MGHRA and CDR2 is YSYEKL in the germline V gene. CDR3 nucleotides: TGCGCCAGCAGCCAAGATGAAGGGACCTATAGCAATCAGCCCCAGCATTTT. As protein: CASSQDEGTYSNQPQHF.

The genes are TRBV29-1 and TRBJ1-5; perhaps TRBD1 as D (5 bases). This CDR3 region has 14 residues. The germline V and J ends were trimmed by 2 bases and 2 bases, with 10 bases remaining between them. CDR1 is SQVTM, CDR2 ANQGSEA, per germline. CDR3 protein: CSVELGGGNQPQHF. CDR3 coding DNA: TGCAGCGTTGAACTCGGGGGAGGCAATCAGCCCCAGCATTTT.

The rearrangement joins TRBV7-3 to TRBJ1-1, with 9 bases that match TRBD1. CDR3 length: 15 amino acids. The V and J ends lost 4 bases and 0 bases, in that order; junction bases with no gene match: 3. CDR1 and CDR2 (germline): SGHTA, FQGTGA. The CDR3 sequence is CASSSGTGLNTEAFF. DNA of the CDR3: TGTGCCAGCAGCTCAGGGACAGGGTTGAACACTGAAGCTTTCTTT.

The V call is TRBV5-1, the J call TRBJ2-3, with 13 positions matching TRBD2. V shed 7 bases, J shed 4 bases, and the junction held 6 bases outside the gene matches. The germline gives CDR1 SGHRS, CDR2 YFSETQ. CDR3 length: 15 amino acids. CDR3 in amino acids: CASGGGLAGSDTQYF. CDR3 coding DNA: TGCGCCAGCGGGGGGGGACTAGCGGGATCAGATACGCAGTATTTT.